Reported below is one TCR beta chain. Here immunoSEQ multiplex PCR was the method, and the copy in TCRdb shows in-frame clones only, minus some. The table lists about 200,000 clones, about nine tenths of them singletons. The data were obtained in a study of blood T cell repertoires in COVID-19. Trimming removed 0 bases at V and 6 bases at J, with 12 bases between. This CDR3 spans 14 amino acids. Germline CDR1 and CDR2: SGHAT and FQNNGV. Sequenced material: peripheral blood. This receptor was obtained from a man aged 18 to 30 with active or convalescent COVID-19. The rearrangement uses TRBV11-2 and TRBJ2-7; no reliable D call. This chain's CDR3 is CASSLEISASEQYF. CDR3 sequence (DNA): TGTGCCAGCAGCTTAGAAATCAGCGCTAGCGAGCAGTACTTC. The full variable domain, with the rest looked up from reference TRBV11-2 and TRBJ2-7, is EAGVAQSPRYKIIEKRQSVAFWCNPISGHATLYWYQQILGQGPKLLIQFQNNGVVDDSQLPKDRFSAERLKGVDSTLKIQPAKLEDSAVYLCASSLEISASEQYFGPGTRLTVT.